The 17 T cell receptor beta chains below were found in one sample sequenced in a study of blood T cell repertoires in COVID-19. Produced via immunoSEQ multiplex PCR; TCRdb's table is partial and in-frame only. Of tens of thousands of clones in the sample, 70% to 85% are singletons; the top ten hold approximately 40%. Sequencing was carried out using peripheral blood. All receptors derive from an older woman with acute or convalescent COVID-19.

The chain employs TRBV3-1 (or the pseudogene TRBV3-2) and TRBJ1-2, with a possible D match to TRBD1 (6 bases). The CDR3 is 14 residues long. V lost 4 bases and J 7 bases, leaving 16 bases between the germline ends. The germline gives CDR1 LGHDT, CDR2 YNNKEL (reference sequence). The CDR3 DNA reads as TGTGCCAGCAGCCGGGGGCAGGGAATCAGTGGCTACACCTTC. This sequence encodes CASSRGQGISGYTF.

This clone appeared a single time. The rearrangement links TRBV27 to TRBJ2-7, with D perhaps TRBD1 (6 bases). From germline, CDR1 is MNHEY and CDR2 SMNVEV (reference sequence). Trimming left V 4 bases short and J 6 bases short, with 13 bases between. The CDR3 totals 13 residues. Written as DNA, the CDR3 is TGTGCCAGCAGTTCCAGGGGATCTGGCGAGCAGTACTTC. Residues: CASSSRGSGEQYF.

The chain carries TRBV5-5 and TRBJ2-5; a weak D match, TRBD2 (7 bases). The length of the CDR3 is 14 residues. The V and J ends lost 0 bases and 5 bases respectively, with 11 bases between them. Germline V lookup: CDR1 SGHKS, CDR2 YYEKEE (reference sequence). The CDR3 DNA is TGTGCCAGCAGCTTGGAAGGGGGGGTGGAGACCCAGTACTTC. Translating gives CASSLEGGVETQYF.

V is TRBV28 and J is TRBJ1-1; TRBD1 is a possible D gene (6 bases). Trimming took off 5 bases at V and 1 base at J, with 11 bases between the two ends. The CDR3 sequence is 14 residues long. Per the germline V gene, CDR1 is MDHEN and CDR2 is SYDVKM. The DNA for the CDR3 is TGTGCCAGCAGTCTCAGGGGTGAGAACACTGAAGCTTTCTTT. Its protein product is CASSLRGENTEAFF.

V is TRBV7-2 and J is TRBJ2-1; possibly TRBD2 for D (6 bases). Germline V gives CDR1 SGHTA, CDR2 FQGNSA. The CDR3 totals 15 residues. Trimming pared 1 base from V and 2 bases from J, leaving 9 bases between. The CDR3 is CASSLDAGTYNEQFF. In nucleotides, the CDR3 is TGTGCCAGCAGCTTAGATGCGGGAACCTACAATGAGCAGTTCTTC. The whole variable domain, filled in from reference TRBV7-2 and TRBJ2-1, reads GAGVSQSPSNKVTEKGKDVELRCDPISGHTALYWYRQSLGQGLEFLIYFQGNSAPDKSGLPSDRFSAERTGGSVSTLTIQRTQQEDSAVYLCASSLDAGTYNEQFFGPGTRLTVL.

This clone has more than one count but fewer than ten. The rearrangement uses TRBV11-2 and TRBJ2-2; no clear D. CDR3 length: 13 amino acids. Germline CDR1 SGHAT, CDR2 FQNNGV. Trimming took 5 bases from V and 4 from J, leaving 8 bases between them. This chain's CDR3 is CASSPSGTGELFF. CDR3 DNA sequence: TGTGCCAGCAGCCCATCGGGCACCGGGGAGCTGTTTTTT.

In its sample, this clone was seen a few times. This sequence joins TRBV16 and TRBJ2-2, with 8 bases lining up with TRBD2. The trim removed 4 bases at V and 0 bases at J, leaving 1 base unmatched. The germline V gene encodes CDR1 KGHSY and CDR2 FQNENV. The CDR3 is 15 amino acids. For the CDR3, the DNA is TGTGCCAGCAGCCTACTAGCGGCGAACACCGGGGAGCTGTTTTTT. Protein product: CASSLLAANTGELFF.

The gene calls are TRBV18 and TRBJ1-1; tentative D call: TRBD1 (6 bases). The CDR3 runs to 15 residues. The germline V gene has CDR1 KGHSH and CDR2 LQKENI. With 2 bases removed from V and 0 bases from J, the gap between germline ends came to 10 bases. CDR3 residues: CASSPRGGMNTEAFF. The CDR3 DNA reads TGTGCCAGCTCACCAAGGGGGGGAATGAACACTGAAGCTTTCTTT.

V and J are TRBV11-3 and TRBJ2-2; 7 bases are a match to TRBD2. V trimming: 1 base; J trimming: 9 bases; junction bases outside the gene matches: 5. CDR3 length: 14 amino acids. The germline V gene has CDR1 SGHNT and CDR2 YENEEA. The CDR3 spells CASSLGAGNRELFF. CDR3 sequence (DNA): TGTGCCAGCAGCTTAGGAGCGGGGAACAGGGAGCTGTTTTTT.

The rearrangement joins TRBV19 to TRBJ1-4, with a possible D match to TRBD1 (5 bases). The germline V gene has CDR1 LNHDA and CDR2 SQIVND (reference sequence). The CDR3 loop spans 15 amino acids. With 7 bases removed from V and 6 bases from J, the gap between germline ends came to 18 bases. The CDR3 nucleotides read TGTGCCAGTAAGCACGGGGCCAGGGAGGATGAAAAACTGTTTTTT. It encodes CASKHGAREDEKLFF.

This CDR3 reads CSVEDARGGGEAFF. The CDR3 DNA follows: TGCAGCGTTGAAGATGCGAGGGGGGGCGGTGAAGCTTTCTTT. The chain recombines TRBV29-1 with TRBJ1-1; D possibly corresponds to TRBD1 (6 bases). V was shortened by 0 bases and J by 7 bases, with 15 bases between the two germline ends. Germline CDR1 SQVTM, CDR2 ANQGSEA. The CDR3 is 14 amino acids.

The chain has TRBV3-1 (or the pseudogene TRBV3-2) and TRBJ2-3; weak D call: TRBD2 (6 bases). The V end was cut by 1 base, the J end by 2 bases, with 7 bases between. The CDR3 is 14 amino acids. CDR1 LGHDT and CDR2 YNNKEL come from the germline V gene (reference sequence). CDR3 DNA: TGTGCCAGCAGCCAAGGGGACTCCACAGATACGCAGTATTTT. It is translated as CASSQGDSTDTQYF.

The V call is TRBV3-1 (or the pseudogene TRBV3-2), the J call TRBJ2-7; TRBD1 matches 10 bases. In germline, CDR1 is LGHDT, CDR2 YNNKEL (reference sequence). The CDR3 totals 15 residues. V dropped 3 bases and J dropped 7; count of bases not matched to a gene: 9. The CDR3 sequence is CASSHPGTGASEQYF. The CDR3 DNA sequence: TGTGCCAGCAGCCATCCCGGGACAGGGGCAAGTGAGCAGTACTTC.

In its sample, this clone was seen a few times. The J gene is TRBJ2-1, the V gene TRBV6-5; 12 bases are a match to TRBD1. Germline lookup yields CDR1 MNHEY and CDR2 SVGAGI. This CDR3 comprises 13 residues. The trim removed 9 bases at V and 9 bases at J, leaving 6 bases unmatched. CDR3 coding DNA: TGTGCCAGGCGGGGACAGGGGGCTAGTGAGCAGTTCTTC. Translation: CARRGQGASEQFF.

The CDR3 DNA reads as TGCGCCAGCAGCCAAGGTTCAGGGCTAGGGGAGACCCAGTACTTC. This codes for CASSQGSGLGETQYF. The gene calls are TRBV4-1 and TRBJ2-5, with D maybe TRBD1 (5 bases). Germline-derived CDR1 and CDR2 are MGHRA and YSYEKL. Trimming took 1 base from V and 5 from J, leaving 14 bases between them. There are 15 residues in the CDR3.

The chain has TRBV5-4 and TRBJ2-1; 8 nucleotides agree with TRBD1. J was trimmed by 7 bases and V by 1 base; bases with no gene match: 1. CDR1 and CDR2 from the germline V gene are SGHNT and YYREEE (reference sequence). The CDR3 is 13 residues long. This CDR3 reads CASSLNRGNEQFF. DNA of the CDR3: TGTGCCAGCAGCTTGAACAGGGGGAATGAGCAGTTCTTC.

The chain recombines TRBV11-3 with TRBJ2-2, with D uncertain. This CDR3 has 14 residues. Trimming stripped 0 bases from V and 6 bases from J, with 8 bases between. The germline gives CDR1 SGHNT, CDR2 YENEEA. The CDR3 sequence: CASSLEAPAGELFF. In nucleotides, the CDR3 is TGTGCCAGCAGCTTAGAGGCCCCCGCCGGGGAGCTGTTTTTT. The whole variable domain, remainder taken from reference TRBV11-3 and TRBJ2-2, is EAGVVQSPRYKIIEKKQPVAFWCNPISGHNTLYWYLQNLGQGPELLIRYENEEAVDDSQLPKDRFSAERLKGVDSTLKIQPAELGDSAVYLCASSLEAPAGELFFGEGSRLTVL.